This T cell receptor beta chain emerged from a study of CD8+ T cells in alopecia areata. Study at large: It was 6 to 18 months of tofacitinib, and then there were 6 months off drug. Whole-study results and caveats: Elevated clonality characterized lesional scalp relative to normal scalp, particularly in alopecia totalis/universalis.

The researchers isolated CD4+ and CD8+ T cells from PBMCs by sorting. Concerning this clone: Its antigen is unidentified.

RNA, once extracted, was reverse transcribed into cDNA for use as the sequencing template. The method was immunoSEQ multiplex PCR; TCRdb's version includes in-frame clones alone and lacks a portion of them. The repertoire consists of about 130,000 clones, with about 49% occurring once and the leading ten covering approximately 18%. The germline CDR1 and CDR2 sequences are ENHRY and SYGVKD. The CDR3 extends over 17 amino acids. Trimming took 11 bases from V and 1 from J, leaving 21 bases between them. The chain employs TRBV10-3 and TRBJ2-6, with D maybe TRBD1 (6 bases). The sequencing here drew on CD8+ T cells sorted from blood, taken at week 0. The receptor's source is a human donor with alopecia areata. The CDR3 nucleotides read TGTGCCTTAGGTAGTAGGACAGCGCTATCTGGGGCCAACGTCCTGACTTTC. As protein: CALGSRTALSGANVLTF.